This entry concerns a single T cell receptor (beta chain). Generated by immunoSEQ multiplex PCR, the TCRdb table keeps only in-frame clones and is missing some. This sample carries about 140,000 clones, 85% to 90% of them seen once, and the ten largest clones take roughly 11%. V shed 2 bases, J shed 6 bases, and the junction held 12 bases outside the gene matches. The CDR3 runs 17 residues. Germline-derived CDR1 and CDR2 are LGHNA and YNFKEQ. This record comes from a study of blood T cell repertoires in COVID-19. For the study at large: Samples taken during acute and convalescent COVID-19 were collected in the United States, Italy and Spain.

The TCR comes from an elderly woman with acute or convalescent COVID-19. The J gene is TRBJ1-2, the V gene TRBV4-2, with 10 positions matching TRBD1. Source material: peripheral blood. Here the CDR3 DNA reads TGTGCCAGCAGCCAACCACGACCCCAGACAGGGGGCAATGGCTACACCTTC. Its translation is CASSQPRPQTGGNGYTF.